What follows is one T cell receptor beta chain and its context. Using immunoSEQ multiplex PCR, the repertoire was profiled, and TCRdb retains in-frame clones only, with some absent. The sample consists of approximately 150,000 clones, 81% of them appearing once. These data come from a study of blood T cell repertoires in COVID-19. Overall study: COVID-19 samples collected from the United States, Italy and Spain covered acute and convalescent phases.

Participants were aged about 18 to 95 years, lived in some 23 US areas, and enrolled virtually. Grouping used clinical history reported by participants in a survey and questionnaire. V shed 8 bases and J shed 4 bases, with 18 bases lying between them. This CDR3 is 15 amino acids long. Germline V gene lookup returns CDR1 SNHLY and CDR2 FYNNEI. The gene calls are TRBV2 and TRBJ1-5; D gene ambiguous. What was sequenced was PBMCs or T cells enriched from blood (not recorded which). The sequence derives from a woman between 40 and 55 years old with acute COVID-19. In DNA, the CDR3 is TGTGCCAGCGCAACCGTCCAGCGTACGAATCAGCCCCAGCATTTT. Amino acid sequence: CASATVQRTNQPQHF.